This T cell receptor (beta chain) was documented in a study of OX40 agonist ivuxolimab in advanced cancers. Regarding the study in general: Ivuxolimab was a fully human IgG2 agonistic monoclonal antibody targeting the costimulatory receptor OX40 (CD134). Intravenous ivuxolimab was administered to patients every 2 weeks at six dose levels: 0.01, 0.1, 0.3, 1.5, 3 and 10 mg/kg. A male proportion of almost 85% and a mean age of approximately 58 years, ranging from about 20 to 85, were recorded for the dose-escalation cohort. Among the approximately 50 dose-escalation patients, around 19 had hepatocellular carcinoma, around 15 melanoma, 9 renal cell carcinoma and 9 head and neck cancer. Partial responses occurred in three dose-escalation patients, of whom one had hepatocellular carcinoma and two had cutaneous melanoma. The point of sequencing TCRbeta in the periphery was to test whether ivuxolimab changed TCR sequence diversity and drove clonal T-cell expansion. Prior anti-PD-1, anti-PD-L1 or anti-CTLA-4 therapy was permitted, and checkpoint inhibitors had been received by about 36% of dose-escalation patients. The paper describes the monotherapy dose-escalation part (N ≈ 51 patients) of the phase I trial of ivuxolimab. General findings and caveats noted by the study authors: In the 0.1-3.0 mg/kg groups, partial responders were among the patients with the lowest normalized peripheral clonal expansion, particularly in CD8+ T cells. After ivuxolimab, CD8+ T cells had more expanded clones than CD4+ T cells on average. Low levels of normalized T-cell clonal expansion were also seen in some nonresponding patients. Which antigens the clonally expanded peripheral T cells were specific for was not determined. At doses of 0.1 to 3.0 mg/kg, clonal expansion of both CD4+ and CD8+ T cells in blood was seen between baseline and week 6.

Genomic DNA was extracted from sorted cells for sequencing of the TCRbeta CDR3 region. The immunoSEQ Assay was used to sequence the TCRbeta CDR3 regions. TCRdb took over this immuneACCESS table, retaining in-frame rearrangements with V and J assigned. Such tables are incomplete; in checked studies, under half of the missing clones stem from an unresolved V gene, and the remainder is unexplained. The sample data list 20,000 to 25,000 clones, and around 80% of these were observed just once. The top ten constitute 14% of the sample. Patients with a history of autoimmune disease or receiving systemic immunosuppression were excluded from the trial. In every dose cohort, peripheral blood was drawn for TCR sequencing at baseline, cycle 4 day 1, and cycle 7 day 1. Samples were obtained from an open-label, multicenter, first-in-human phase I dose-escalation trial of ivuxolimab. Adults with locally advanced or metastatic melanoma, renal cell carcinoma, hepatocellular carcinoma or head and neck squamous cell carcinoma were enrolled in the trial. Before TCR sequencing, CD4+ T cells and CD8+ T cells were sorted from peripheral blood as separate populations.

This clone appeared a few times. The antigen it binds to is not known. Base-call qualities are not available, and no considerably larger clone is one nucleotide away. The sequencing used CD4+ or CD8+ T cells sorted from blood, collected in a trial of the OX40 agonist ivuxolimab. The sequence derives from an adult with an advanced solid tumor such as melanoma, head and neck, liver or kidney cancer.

The CDR3 loop reads CASSFLPMGGTEAFF. The sequenced DNA is TGTGCCAGCAGCTTCCTCCCGATGGGGGGGACTGAAGCTTTCTTT. Here the chain combines TRBV7-9 and TRBJ1-1; possibly the D gene is TRBD1, per 5 matching bases. Inclusive of the bounding cysteine and phenylalanine, the CDR3 is 15 residues long. Only the CDR3 part of the read is kept: 45 bases, read in frame from the first base. CDR1 SEHNR and CDR2 FQNEAQ were looked up in the germline V gene (reference sequence). Trimming costs V 3 bases and J 5 bases, and their ends lie 16 bases apart.